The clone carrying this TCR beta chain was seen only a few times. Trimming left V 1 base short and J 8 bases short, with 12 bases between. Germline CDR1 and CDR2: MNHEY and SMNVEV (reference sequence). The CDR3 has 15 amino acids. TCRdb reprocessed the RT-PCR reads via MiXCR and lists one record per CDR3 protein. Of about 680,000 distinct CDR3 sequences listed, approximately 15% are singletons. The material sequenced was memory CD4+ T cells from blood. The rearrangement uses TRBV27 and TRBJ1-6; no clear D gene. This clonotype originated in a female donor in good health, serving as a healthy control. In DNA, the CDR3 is TGTGCCAGCAGTTTATTTCGGGGTGCCGATTCACCCCTCCACTTT. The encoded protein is CASSLFRGADSPLHF.